This T cell receptor (beta chain) is from a study of CD8 T cells in cerebrospinal fluid in Alzheimer's disease. Looking at the study overall: Clonal expansion of CSF T cells was measured with plate-based and droplet-based single-cell sequencing.

This clonotype is labeled medium-sized based on frequency. Each CDR3 protein gets one entry in TCRdb, which reprocessed the 10x single-cell sequencing reads and gives no DNA. The data show over a thousand distinct CDR3 sequences, and the top ten clones hold 7.5% to 9%. CDR1 is SGHDN and CDR2 is FVKESK in the germline V gene. The CDR3 runs 15 residues. The chain has TRBV14 and TRBJ1-1. Material: cerebrospinal fluid. The receptor was derived from a human donor in good health. Here the CDR3 reads CASSPLGHLLTEAFF.